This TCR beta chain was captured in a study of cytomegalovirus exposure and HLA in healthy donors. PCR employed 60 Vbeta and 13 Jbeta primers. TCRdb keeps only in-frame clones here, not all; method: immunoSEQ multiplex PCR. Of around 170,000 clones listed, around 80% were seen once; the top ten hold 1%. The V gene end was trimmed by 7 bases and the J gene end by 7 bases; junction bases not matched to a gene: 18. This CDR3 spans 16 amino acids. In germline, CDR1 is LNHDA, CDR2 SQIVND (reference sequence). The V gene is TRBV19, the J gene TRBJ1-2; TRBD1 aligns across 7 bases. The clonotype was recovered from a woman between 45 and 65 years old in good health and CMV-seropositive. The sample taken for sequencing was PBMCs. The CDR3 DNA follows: TGTGCCAGTACCTTAAAGGGTCAGGCTCAGGGGGGTGGCTACACCTTC. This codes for CASTLKGQAQGGGYTF.